The clone carrying this T cell receptor (beta chain) appeared a few times. The target antigen is unknown. The treatment denotes: roughly ten-day PBMC culture with coronavirus spike peptide pools or control peptides (ViraFEST assay). The data derive from a study of vaccination and CD4 T cells after COVID-19. Across the whole study: Six males and four females, two Hispanic, made up the convalescents.

CDR1 and CDR2 (germline): MDHEN, SYDVKM. Deletions cut 2 bases from V and 10 bases from J, with 12 bases between. The CDR3 runs to 13 residues. The assay that was used to sequence DNA from cultured CD4+ T cells was the Oncomine TCR Beta short-read assay. One entry per CDR3 protein, called by TCRdb with MiXCR from the PCR reads. The sample includes fewer than 15,000 distinct CDR3 sequences, about 40% of them seen just once. The clonotype comes from a human donor who had recovered from COVID-19. This sample comprised CD4+ T cells from blood, cultured in vitro, obtained after SARS-CoV-2 vaccination. This rearrangement joins TRBV28 to TRBJ1-3; D is ambiguous. The CDR3 coding sequence is TGTGCCAGCAGTTTAGGACGGTGGGAAACCATATATTTT. Its protein product is CASSLGRWETIYF.